The T cell receptor (beta chain) described here comes from a study of spatial heterogeneity in lung cancer. Study context: Alpha-chain sequences were detected in numbers that were consistently lower than beta-chain sequences.

The time point was: sample taken at primary tumor resection. The donors comprised 60 to 85 untreated early-stage non-small cell lung cancer patients. Whole RNA, which was extracted from tumor, nontumor lung tissue or frozen PBMC, was sequenced without any cell sorting. TCRdb re-called the 5' RACE reads with MiXCR, one entry per CDR3 protein. The data hold 35,000 to 55,000 distinct CDR3 sequences, with 6.5% to 7% observed a single time. The CDR3 totals 14 residues. Germline CDR1 and CDR2: SGHRS and YFSETQ. Trimming removed 5 bases from V and 2 bases from J, with 12 bases in between. At least ten counts were recorded for this clonotype.

The sample in question was PBMCs, obtained at surgery. The sequence was collected from a female donor with early-stage non-small cell lung cancer. This chain uses TRBV5-1 with TRBJ2-3, with TRBD2 as a possible D gene (7 bases). The DNA of the CDR3 is TGCGCCAGCAGGGACGGGGGGCCCACAGATACGCAGTATTTT. Translation gives CASRDGGPTDTQYF. The full variable domain, its missing parts supplied by reference TRBV5-1 and TRBJ2-3, is KAGVTQTPRYLIKTRGQQVTLSCSPISGHRSVSWYQQTPGQGLQFLFEYFSETQRNKGNFPGRFSGRQFSNSRSEMNVSTLELGDSALYLCASRDGGPTDTQYFGPGTRLTVL.